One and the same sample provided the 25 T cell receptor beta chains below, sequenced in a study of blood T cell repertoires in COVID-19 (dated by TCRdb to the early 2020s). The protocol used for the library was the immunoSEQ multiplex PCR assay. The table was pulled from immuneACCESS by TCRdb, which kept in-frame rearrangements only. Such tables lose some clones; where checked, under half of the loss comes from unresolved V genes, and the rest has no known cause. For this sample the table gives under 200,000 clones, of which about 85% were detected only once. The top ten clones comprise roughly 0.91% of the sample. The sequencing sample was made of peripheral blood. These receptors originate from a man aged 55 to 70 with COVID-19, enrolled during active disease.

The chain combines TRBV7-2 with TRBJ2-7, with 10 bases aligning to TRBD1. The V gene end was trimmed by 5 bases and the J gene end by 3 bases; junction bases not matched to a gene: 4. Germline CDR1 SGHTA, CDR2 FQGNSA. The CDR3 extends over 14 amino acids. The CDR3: CASSADRGFYEQYF. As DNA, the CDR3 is TGTGCCAGCAGCGCGGACAGGGGGTTCTACGAGCAGTACTTC.

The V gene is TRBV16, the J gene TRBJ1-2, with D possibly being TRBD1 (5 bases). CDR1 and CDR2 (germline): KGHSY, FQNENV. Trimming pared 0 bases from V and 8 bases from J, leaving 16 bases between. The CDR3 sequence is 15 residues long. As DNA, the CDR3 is TGTGCCAGCAGCCAATCCCCAGGGCCCGCGGTAGGCTACACCTTC. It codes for CASSQSPGPAVGYTF.

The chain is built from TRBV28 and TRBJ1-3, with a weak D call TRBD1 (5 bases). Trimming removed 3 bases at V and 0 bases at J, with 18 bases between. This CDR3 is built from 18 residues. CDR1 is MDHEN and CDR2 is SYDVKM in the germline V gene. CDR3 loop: CASSFQPGRQSSGNTIYF. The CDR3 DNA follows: TGTGCCAGCAGTTTCCAACCCGGACGACAGAGCTCTGGAAACACCATATATTTT.

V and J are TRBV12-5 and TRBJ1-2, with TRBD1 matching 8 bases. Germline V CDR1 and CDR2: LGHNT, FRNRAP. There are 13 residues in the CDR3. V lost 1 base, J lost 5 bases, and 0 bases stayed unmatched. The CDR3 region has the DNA TGTGCTAGTGGTTTGGGACAGGGGTATGGCTACACCTTC. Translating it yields CASGLGQGYGYTF.

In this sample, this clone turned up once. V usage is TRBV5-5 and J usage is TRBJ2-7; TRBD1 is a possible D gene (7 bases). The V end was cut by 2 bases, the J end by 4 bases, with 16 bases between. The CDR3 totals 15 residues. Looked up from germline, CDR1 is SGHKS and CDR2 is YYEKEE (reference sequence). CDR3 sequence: CASSFQAGGYYEQYF. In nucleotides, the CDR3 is TGTGCCAGCAGCTTTCAGGCAGGGGGGTATTACGAGCAGTACTTC. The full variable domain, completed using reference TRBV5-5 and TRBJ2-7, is DAGVTQSPTHLIKTRGQQVTLRCSPISGHKSVSWYQQVLGQGPQFIFQYYEKEERGRGNFPDRFSARQFPNYSSELNVNALLLGDSALYLCASSFQAGGYYEQYFGPGTRLTVT.

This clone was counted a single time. The CDR3 reads CAISSTGGYEQYF. In nucleotides, the CDR3 is TGTGCCATCAGTTCGACAGGGGGCTACGAGCAGTACTTC. This sequence joins TRBV10-3 and TRBJ2-7; 9 bases map to TRBD1. V shed 5 bases, J shed 3 bases, and the junction held 2 bases outside the gene matches. CDR3 length equals 13 residues. Germline V gene sequence: CDR1 ENHRY, CDR2 SYGVKD.

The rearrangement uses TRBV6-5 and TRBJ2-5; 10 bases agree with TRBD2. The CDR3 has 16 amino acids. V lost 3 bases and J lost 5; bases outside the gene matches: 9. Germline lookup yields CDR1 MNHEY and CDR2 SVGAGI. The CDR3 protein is CASSYVLAGEKETQYF. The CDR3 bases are TGTGCCAGCAGTTATGTGCTAGCGGGAGAGAAGGAGACCCAGTACTTC.

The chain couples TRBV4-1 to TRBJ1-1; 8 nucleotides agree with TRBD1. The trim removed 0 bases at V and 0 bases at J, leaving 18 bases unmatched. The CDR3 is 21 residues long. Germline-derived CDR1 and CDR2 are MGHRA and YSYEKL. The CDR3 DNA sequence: TGCGCCAGCAGCCAAGATCCTTCGCTTCGGGACAGGAGACTTATGAACACTGAAGCTTTCTTT. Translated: CASSQDPSLRDRRLMNTEAFF.

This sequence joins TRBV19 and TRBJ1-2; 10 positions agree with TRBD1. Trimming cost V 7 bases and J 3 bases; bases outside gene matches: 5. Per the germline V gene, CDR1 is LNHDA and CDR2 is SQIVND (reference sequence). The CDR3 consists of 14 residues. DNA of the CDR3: TGTGCCAGTACCCGGACAGGGGGGGACTATGGCTACACCTTC. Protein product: CASTRTGGDYGYTF.

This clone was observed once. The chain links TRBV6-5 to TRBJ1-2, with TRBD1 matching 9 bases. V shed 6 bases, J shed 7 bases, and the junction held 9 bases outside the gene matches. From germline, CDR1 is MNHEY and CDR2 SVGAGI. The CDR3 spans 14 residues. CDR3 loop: CASREGQGGGGYTF. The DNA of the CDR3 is TGTGCCAGCAGGGAGGGACAGGGAGGAGGTGGCTACACCTTC.

For the CDR3, the DNA is TGTGCCAGCAGAGGGGCACTGAGCTCCTACGAGCAGTACTTC. As protein: CASRGALSSYEQYF. The V gene is TRBV6-5, the J gene TRBJ2-7; D may be TRBD1 (5 bases). This CDR3 comprises 14 residues. The germline V and J ends were trimmed by 6 bases and 0 bases, with 12 bases remaining between them. Germline V gene sequence: CDR1 MNHEY, CDR2 SVGAGI.

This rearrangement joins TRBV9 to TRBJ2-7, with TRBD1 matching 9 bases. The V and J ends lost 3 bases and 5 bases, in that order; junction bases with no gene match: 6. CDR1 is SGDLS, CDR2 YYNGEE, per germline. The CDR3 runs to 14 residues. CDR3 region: CASSAGDRVHEQYF. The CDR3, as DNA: TGTGCCAGCAGCGCAGGGGACAGGGTACACGAGCAGTACTTC.

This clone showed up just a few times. The chain's CDR3 is CASSIGTTSDTQYF. As DNA, the CDR3 is TGCGCCAGCAGCATAGGGACTACCTCAGATACGCAGTATTTT. The V call is TRBV5-1, the J call TRBJ2-3, with 7 positions matching TRBD2. The CDR3 is 14 amino acids. V gave up 4 bases and J gave up 4 bases; unmatched junction bases: 6. Germline V lookup: CDR1 SGHRS, CDR2 YFSETQ.

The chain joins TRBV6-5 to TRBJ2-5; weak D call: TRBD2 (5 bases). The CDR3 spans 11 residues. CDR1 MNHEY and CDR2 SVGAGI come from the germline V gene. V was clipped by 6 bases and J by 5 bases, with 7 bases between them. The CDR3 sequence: CASSPGETQYF. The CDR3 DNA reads TGTGCCAGCAGCCCGGGGGAGACCCAGTACTTC.

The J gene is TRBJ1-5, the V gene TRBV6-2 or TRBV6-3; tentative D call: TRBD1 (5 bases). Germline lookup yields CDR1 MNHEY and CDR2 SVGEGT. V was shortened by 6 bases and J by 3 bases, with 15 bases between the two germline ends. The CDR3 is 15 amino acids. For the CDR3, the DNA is TGTGCCAGCAGCCCGAGCGGGACCTTCAATCAGCCCCAGCATTTT. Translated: CASSPSGTFNQPQHF.

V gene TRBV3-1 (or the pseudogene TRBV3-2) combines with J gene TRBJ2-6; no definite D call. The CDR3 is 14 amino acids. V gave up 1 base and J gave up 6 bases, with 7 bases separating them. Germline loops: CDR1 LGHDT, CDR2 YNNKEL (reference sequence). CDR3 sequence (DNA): TGTGCCAGCAGCCAAGTTTCACTGGCCAACGTCCTGACTTTC. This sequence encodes CASSQVSLANVLTF.

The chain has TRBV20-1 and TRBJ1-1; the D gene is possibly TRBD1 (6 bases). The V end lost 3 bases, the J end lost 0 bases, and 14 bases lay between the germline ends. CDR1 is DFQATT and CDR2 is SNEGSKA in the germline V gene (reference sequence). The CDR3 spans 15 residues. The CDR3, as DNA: TGCAGTGCTAGTGAACAGGGCGGCATGAACACTGAAGCTTTCTTT. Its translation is CSASEQGGMNTEAFF.

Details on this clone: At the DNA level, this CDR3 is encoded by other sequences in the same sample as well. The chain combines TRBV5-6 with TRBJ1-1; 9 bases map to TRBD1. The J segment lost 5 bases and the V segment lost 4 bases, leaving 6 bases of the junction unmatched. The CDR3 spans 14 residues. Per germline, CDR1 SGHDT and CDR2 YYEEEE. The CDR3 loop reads CASSPGTGRTEAFF. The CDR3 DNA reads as TGTGCCAGCAGCCCGGGGACAGGGAGAACTGAAGCTTTCTTT.

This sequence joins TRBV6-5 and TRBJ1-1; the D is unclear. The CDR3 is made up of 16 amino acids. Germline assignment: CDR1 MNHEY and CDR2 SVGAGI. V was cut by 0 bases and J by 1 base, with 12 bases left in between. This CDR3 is CASSYSRVGRNTEAFF. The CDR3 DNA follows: TGTGCCAGCAGTTACTCGAGGGTGGGGAGGAACACTGAAGCTTTCTTT.

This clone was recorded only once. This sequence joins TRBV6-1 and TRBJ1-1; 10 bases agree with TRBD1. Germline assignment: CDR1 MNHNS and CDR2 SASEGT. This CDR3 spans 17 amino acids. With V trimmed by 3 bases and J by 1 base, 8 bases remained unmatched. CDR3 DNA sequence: TGTGCCAGCAGTGAGGACAGGGGGGTCGTGGGGAACACTGAAGCTTTCTTT. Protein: CASSEDRGVVGNTEAFF.

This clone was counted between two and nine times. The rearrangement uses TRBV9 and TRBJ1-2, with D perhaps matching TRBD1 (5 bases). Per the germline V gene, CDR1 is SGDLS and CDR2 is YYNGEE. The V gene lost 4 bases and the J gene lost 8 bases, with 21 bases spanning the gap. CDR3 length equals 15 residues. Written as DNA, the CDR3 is TGTGCCAGCAGCCCCCGGGCTGGGGAAGGGGAAGGCTACACCTTC. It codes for CASSPRAGEGEGYTF.

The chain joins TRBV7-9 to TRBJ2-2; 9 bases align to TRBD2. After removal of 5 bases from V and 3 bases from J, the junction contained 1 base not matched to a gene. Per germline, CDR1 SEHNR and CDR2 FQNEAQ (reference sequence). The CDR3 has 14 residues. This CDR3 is CASSRLADTGELFF. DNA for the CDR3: TGTGCCAGCAGCCGACTAGCGGACACCGGGGAGCTGTTTTTT.

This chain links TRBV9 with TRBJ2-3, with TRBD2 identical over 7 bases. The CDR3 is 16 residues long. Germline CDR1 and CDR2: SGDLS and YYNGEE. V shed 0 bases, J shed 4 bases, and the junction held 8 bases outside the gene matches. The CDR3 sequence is CASSVDGGGPPDTQYF. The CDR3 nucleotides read TGTGCCAGCAGCGTAGACGGGGGAGGGCCGCCAGATACGCAGTATTTT.

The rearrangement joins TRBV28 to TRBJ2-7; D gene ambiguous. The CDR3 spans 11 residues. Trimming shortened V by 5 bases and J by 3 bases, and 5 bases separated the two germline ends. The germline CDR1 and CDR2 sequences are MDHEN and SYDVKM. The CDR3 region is CASSDSYEQYF. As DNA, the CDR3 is TGTGCCAGCAGTGATAGCTACGAGCAGTACTTC.

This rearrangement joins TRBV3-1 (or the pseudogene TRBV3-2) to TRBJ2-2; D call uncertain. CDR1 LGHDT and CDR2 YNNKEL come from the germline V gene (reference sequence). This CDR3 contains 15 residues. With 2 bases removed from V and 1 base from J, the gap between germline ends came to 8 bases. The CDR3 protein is CASSQTSWNTGELFF. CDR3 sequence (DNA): TGTGCCAGCAGCCAAACATCCTGGAACACCGGGGAGCTGTTTTTT.